The rows below give T cell receptor beta chains drawn from one sample of a study of identical twins. One entry per CDR3 protein, called by TCRdb with MiXCR from the 5' RACE reads. The top ten hold less than 4% of the sample, which has roughly 230,000 distinct CDR3 sequences, about 8.3% seen once. These sequences were also reported in another study, on yellow fever vaccine responses in identical twins.

The sample consisted of CD8+ T cells sorted from blood. Every receptor here comes from a woman between 18 and 29 years old in good health. CDR3s include the opening cysteine and the closing phenylalanine or tryptophan. Fields, in order: J gene, D gene, V gene, CDR3 protein. A D gene is named only where the DNA matches it firmly.

>TRBJ2-5|.|TRBV5-5
CASSLDGGRYQETQYF
>TRBJ2-7|.|TRBV21-1
CASSKGRQGKSYEQYF
>TRBJ2-1|.|TRBV10-3
CAISKLGWGENEQFF
>TRBJ2-7|.|TRBV7-9
CASSPRQGPSSYEQYF
>TRBJ2-7|TRBD2|TRBV4-1
CASSQEVAGSYEQYF
>TRBJ2-2|TRBD1|TRBV5-1
CASSLTGQGTNTGELFF
>TRBJ2-1|TRBD2|TRBV20-1
CSVGGVAGGQSSYNEQFF
>TRBJ1-3|.|TRBV20-1
CSAREGLWTGNTIYF
>TRBJ2-7|TRBD1|TRBV27
CASSSPDREVGEQYF
>TRBJ2-7|.|TRBV12-3/TRBV12-4
CASSAMRYEQYF
>TRBJ2-7|TRBD2|TRBV27
CASSLGVGGYEQYF
>TRBJ2-7|TRBD1|TRBV6-6
CASWTGGSYEQYF
>TRBJ2-1|TRBD2|TRBV3-1
CASSGILAGGKNEQFF
>TRBJ2-5|.|TRBV27
CASRLTGLETQYF
>TRBJ2-3|.|TRBV11-1
CASRTTATPTSSTDTQYF
>TRBJ2-2|.|TRBV10-2
CASSQDGDTGELFF
>TRBJ1-1|.|TRBV6-6
CASSSWEVTEAFF
>TRBJ1-1|.|TRBV4-1
CASSPSLGENTEAFF
>TRBJ2-1|TRBD2|TRBV27
CASSSGLAGLNEQFF
>TRBJ2-7|TRBD2|TRBV27
CASRIAGQSSYEQYF
>TRBJ2-1|TRBD2|TRBV12-3/TRBV12-4
CAISLASLREGLSLHEQFF
>TRBJ2-5|TRBD1|TRBV5-1
CASRGTAEETQYF
>TRBJ2-1|.|TRBV27
CASSPPGHPSNEQFF
>TRBJ2-5|.|TRBV4-1
CASSQVTGTETQYF
>TRBJ1-5|.|TRBV24-1
CATSDSVIGNQPQHF
>TRBJ2-3|.|TRBV28
CASRPTGFSSDTQYF
>TRBJ2-3|.|TRBV7-6
CASSLAVGGRTDTQYF
>TRBJ2-5|.|TRBV5-1
CASSLVLGPLGQETQYF
>TRBJ2-7|TRBD2|TRBV20-1
CSARGHTGTVVTSGSYEQYF
>TRBJ2-5|.|TRBV29-1
CSVESWVGQGTETQYF
>TRBJ2-7|.|TRBV28
CASSSDAYEQYF
>TRBJ2-3|.|TRBV4-1
CASSQDFDYTDTQYF
>TRBJ1-4|.|TRBV4-1
CASRPSGSEKLFF
>TRBJ1-6|TRBD1|TRBV28
CASSYPGGNSPLHF